Listed below are T cell receptor beta chains from one sample, sequenced in a study of glioma-infiltrating T cells. Each CDR3 protein gets one entry after TCRdb re-called the multiplex PCR reads with MiXCR. In the table there are approximately 88,000 distinct CDR3 sequences, about 25% of which are singletons. Specimen: glioma tissue, nonneoplastic brain tissue, or PBMCs (not recorded which). Every receptor here comes from a human donor with low-grade glioma or glioblastoma, undergoing nonglioma brain surgery, or in good health (not recorded which). Both conserved end residues are part of each CDR3. A D gene is named only where the DNA matches it firmly. Clone sizes are given selectively: once, few, many, or a class where the clone is expanded.

j_call d_call clone_size v_call cdr3_aa cdr3_nt
TRBJ2-1 TRBD2 - TRBV4-2 CASSQDLAGVSNEQFF TGTGCCAGCAGCCAAGACCTAGCGGGAGTTTCAAATGAGCAGTTCTTC
TRBJ2-6 TRBD1 - TRBV10-3 CTISSGTGGAGANVLTF TGTACCATCAGTTCCGGGACAGGGGGTGCAGGGGCCAACGTCCTGACTTTC
TRBJ2-2 TRBD2 many TRBV5-4 CASSRGGRSTGELFF TGTGCCAGCAGCCGGGGGGGCCGTAGCACCGGGGAGCTGTTTTTT
TRBJ1-5 TRBD1 many TRBV20-1 CSAAGGAGQPQHF TGCAGTGCGGCAGGGGGCGCGGGTCAGCCCCAGCATTTT
TRBJ2-5 - few TRBV18 CASSAVNQETQYF TGTGCCAGCTCAGCAGTGAACCAAGAGACCCAGTACTTC
TRBJ2-5 - - TRBV4-1 CASSPSTETKYF TGCGCCAGCAGCCCCTCGACGGAGACCAAGTACTTC
TRBJ2-5 TRBD2 many TRBV12-3/TRBV12-4 CASSLVGTSGSETQYF TGTGCCAGCAGTTTAGTAGGGACTAGCGGGTCGGAGACCCAGTACTTC
TRBJ2-7 TRBD1 few TRBV19 CASSRDRAVEQYF TGTGCCAGTAGTAGAGACAGGGCCGTCGAGCAGTACTTC
TRBJ2-7 TRBD1 many TRBV6-1 CASSWDRSYEQYF TGTGCCAGCAGCTGGGACAGATCCTACGAGCAGTACTTC
TRBJ1-1 TRBD1 many TRBV27 CASSLNRGFTEAFF TGTGCCAGCAGCCTTAACAGGGGTTTCACTGAAGCTTTCTTT
TRBJ1-5 - - TRBV19 CAYSGASNQPQHF TGTGCTTACTCGGGGGCAAGCAATCAGCCCCAGCATTTT
TRBJ2-7 TRBD2 - TRBV2 CASSTETSSYERYF TGTGCCAGCAGTACAGAGACTAGCTCCTACGAGCGGTACTTC
TRBJ2-5 TRBD1 - TRBV19 CASSLAPTGRSETQYF TGTGCCAGTAGTTTAGCCCCGACAGGGCGTTCGGAGACCCAGTACTTC
TRBJ2-3 - many TRBV6-1 CASSSRIGGRRTDTQYF TGTGCCAGCAGTAGCCGCATCGGGGGGCGGCGCACAGATACGCAGTATTTT
TRBJ2-7 - - TRBV6-1 CASRKPGAYTYEQYF TGTGCCAGCAGAAAACCCGGGGCATACACCTACGAGCAGTACTTC